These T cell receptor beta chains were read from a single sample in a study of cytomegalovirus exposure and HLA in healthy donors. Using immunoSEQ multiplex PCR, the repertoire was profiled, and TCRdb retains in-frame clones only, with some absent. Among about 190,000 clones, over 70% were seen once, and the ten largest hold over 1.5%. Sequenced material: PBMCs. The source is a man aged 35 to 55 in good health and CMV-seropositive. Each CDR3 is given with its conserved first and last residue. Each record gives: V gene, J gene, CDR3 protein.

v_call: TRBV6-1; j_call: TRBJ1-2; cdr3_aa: CASSEARETGVWPGGYTF
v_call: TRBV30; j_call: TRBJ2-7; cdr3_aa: CAWSVGVGTGKHEQYF
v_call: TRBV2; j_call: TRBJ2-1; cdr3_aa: CASSTLAGGNEQFF
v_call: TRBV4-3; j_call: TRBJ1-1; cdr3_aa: CASSQALIGRDRGTEAFF
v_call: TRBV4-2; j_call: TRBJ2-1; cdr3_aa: CASSLSARGGDEQFF
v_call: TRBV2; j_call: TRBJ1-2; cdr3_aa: CASRQSGGNYGYTF
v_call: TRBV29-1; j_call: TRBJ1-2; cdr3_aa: CSVPFWTGTNYGYTF
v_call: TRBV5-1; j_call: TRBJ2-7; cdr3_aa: CASSSAGKHYEQYF
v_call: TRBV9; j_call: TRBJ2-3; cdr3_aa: CASSPRAGGLTDTQYF
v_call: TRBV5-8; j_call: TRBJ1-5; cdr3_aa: CASSRDRGSNQPQHF
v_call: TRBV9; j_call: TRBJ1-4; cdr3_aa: CASSHSGGLEKLFF
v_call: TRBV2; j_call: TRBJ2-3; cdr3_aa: CASPGGVDTQYF
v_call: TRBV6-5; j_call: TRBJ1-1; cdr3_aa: CASSPDGSGEAFF
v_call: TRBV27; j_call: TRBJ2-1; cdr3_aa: CASSKQGATVNEQFF
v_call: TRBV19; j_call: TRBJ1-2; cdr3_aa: CASSLSGTGDLYGYTF
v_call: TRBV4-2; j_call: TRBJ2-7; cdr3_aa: CASSQDARSHEQYF
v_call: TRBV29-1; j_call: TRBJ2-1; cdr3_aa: CSVANSGLNEQFF
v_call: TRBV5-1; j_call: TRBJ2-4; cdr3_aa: CASSDGGSGDSQYF
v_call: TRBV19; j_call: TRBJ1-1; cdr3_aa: CASGKTGGNIGTEAFF
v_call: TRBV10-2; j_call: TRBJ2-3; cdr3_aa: CASSLLAGGADTQYF
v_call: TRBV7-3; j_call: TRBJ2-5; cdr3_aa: CASSLVSGRIETQYF
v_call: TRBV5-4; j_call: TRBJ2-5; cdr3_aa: CASSLSQGQETQYF
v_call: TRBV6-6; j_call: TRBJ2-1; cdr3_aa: CASTKGDLAGNEQFF
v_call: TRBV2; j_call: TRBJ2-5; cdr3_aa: CASSPGGGQRGTQYF
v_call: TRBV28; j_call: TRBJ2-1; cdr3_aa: CASSLGSSGRHNEQFF
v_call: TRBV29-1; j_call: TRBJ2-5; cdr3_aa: CSVCPEGLETQYF
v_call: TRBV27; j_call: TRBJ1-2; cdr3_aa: CAISFTGPASSGYTF
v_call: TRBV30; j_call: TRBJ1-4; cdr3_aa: CAWCPGGNGEKLFF
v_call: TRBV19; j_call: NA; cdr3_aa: CASSRAVGQSYEQYF
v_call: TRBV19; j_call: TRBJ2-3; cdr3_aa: CASSHSGTSKADTQYF